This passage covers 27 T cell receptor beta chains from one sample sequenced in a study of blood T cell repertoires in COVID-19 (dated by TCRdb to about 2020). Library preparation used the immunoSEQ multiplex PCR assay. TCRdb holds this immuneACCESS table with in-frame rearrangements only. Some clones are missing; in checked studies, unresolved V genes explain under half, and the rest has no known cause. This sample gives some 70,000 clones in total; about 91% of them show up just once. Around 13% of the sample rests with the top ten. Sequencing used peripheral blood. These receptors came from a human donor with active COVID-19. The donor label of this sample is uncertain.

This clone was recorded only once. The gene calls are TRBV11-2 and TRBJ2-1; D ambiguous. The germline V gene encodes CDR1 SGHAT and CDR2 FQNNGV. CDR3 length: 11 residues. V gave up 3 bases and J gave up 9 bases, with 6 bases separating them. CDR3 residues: CASSFLAEQFF. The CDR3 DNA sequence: TGTGCCAGCAGCTTTCTGGCTGAGCAGTTCTTC.

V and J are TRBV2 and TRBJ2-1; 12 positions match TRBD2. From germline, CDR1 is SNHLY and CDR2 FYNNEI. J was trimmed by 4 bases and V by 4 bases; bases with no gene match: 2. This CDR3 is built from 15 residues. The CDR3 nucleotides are TGTGCCAGCAGTGGACTAGCGGGAGCTTACAATGAGCAGTTCTTC. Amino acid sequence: CASSGLAGAYNEQFF. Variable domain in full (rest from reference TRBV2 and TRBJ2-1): EPEVTQTPSHQVTQMGQEVILRCVPISNHLYFYWYRQILGQKVEFLVSFYNNEISEKSEIFDDQFSVERPDGSNFTLKIRSTKLEDSAMYFCASSGLAGAYNEQFFGPGTRLTVL.

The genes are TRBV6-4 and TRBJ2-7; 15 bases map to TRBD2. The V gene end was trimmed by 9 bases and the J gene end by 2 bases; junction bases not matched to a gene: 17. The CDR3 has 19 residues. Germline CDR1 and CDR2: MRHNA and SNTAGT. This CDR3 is CASPPALPGLAGGTYEQYF. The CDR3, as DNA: TGTGCCAGTCCTCCCGCCTTGCCGGGACTAGCGGGAGGAACCTACGAGCAGTACTTC.

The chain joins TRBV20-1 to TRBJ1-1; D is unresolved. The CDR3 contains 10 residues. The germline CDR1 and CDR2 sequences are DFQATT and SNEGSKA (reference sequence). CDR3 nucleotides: TGCAGGACAAAGAACACTGAAGCTTTCTTT. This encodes CRTKNTEAFF.

CDR3: CASSIAGGPSNEQFF. DNA of the CDR3: TGTGCCAGTAGTATAGCAGGGGGCCCTAGCAATGAGCAGTTCTTC. J is TRBJ2-1 and V is TRBV19, with 8 bases aligning to TRBD1. CDR1 LNHDA and CDR2 SQIVND come from the germline V gene (reference sequence). The CDR3 extends over 15 amino acids. V shed 1 base, J shed 6 bases, and the junction held 5 bases outside the gene matches. The full variable domain, with the rest looked up from reference TRBV19 and TRBJ2-1, is DGGITQSPKYLFRKEGQNVTLSCEQNLNHDAMYWYRQDPGQGLRLIYYSQIVNDFQKGDIAEGYSVSREKKESFPLTVTSAQKNPTAFYLCASSIAGGPSNEQFFGPGTRLTVL.

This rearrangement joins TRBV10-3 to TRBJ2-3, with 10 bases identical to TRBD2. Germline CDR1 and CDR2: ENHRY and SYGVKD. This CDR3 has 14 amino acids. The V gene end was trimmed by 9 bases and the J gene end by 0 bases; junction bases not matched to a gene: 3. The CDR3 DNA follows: TGTGCCATGACTAGCGGGCAAAGCACAGATACGCAGTATTTT. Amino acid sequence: CAMTSGQSTDTQYF.

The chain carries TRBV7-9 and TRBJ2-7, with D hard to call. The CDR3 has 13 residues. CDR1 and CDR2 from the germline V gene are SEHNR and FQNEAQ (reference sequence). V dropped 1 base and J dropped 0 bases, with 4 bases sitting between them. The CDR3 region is CASSLGPSYEQYF. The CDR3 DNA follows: TGTGCCAGCAGCTTAGGGCCCTCCTACGAGCAGTACTTC.

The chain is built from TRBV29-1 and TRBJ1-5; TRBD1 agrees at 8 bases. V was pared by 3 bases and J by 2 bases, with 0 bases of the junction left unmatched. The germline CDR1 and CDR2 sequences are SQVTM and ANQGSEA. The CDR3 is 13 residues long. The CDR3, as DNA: TGCAGCGTTGAGGGACAGGGCAATCAGCCCCAGCATTTT. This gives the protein CSVEGQGNQPQHF.

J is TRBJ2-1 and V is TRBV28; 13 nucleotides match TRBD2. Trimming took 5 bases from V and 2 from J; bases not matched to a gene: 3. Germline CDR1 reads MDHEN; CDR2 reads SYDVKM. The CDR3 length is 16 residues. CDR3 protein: CASSHGLAGAYNEQFF. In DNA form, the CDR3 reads TGTGCCAGCAGTCACGGACTAGCGGGAGCCTACAATGAGCAGTTCTTC.

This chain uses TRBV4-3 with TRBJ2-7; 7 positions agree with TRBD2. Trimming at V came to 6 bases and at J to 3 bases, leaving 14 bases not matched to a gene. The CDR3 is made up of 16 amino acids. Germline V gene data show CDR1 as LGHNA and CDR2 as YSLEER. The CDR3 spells CASSRGLAELDYEQYF. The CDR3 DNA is TGCGCCAGCAGTCGCGGGCTAGCGGAGCTTGACTACGAGCAGTACTTC.

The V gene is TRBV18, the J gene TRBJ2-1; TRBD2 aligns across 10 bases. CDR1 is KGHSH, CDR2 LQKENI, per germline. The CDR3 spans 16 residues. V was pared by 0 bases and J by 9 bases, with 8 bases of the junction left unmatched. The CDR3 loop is CASSPPASGRVSEQFF. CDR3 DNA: TGTGCCAGCTCACCACCTGCTAGCGGGAGAGTCAGTGAGCAGTTCTTC.

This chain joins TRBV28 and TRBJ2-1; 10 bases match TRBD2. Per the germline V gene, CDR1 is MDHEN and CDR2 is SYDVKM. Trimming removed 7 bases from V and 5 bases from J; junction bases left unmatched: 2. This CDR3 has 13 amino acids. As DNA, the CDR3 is TGTGCCAGCAAAGCGGGAGGGCACAATGAGCAGTTCTTC. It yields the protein CASKAGGHNEQFF.

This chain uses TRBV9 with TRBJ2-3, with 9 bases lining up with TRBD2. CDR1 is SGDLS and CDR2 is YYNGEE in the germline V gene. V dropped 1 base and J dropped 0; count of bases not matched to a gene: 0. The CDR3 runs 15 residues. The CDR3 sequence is CASSVTSGSTDTQYF. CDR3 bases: TGTGCCAGCAGCGTAACTAGCGGGAGCACAGATACGCAGTATTTT.

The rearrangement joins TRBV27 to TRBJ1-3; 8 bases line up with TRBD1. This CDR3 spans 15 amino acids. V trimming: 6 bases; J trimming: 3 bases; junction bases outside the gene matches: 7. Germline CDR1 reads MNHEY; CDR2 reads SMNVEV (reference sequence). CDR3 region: CASRVAGGSGNTIYF. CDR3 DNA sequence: TGTGCCAGCAGAGTCGCAGGGGGCAGTGGAAACACCATATATTTT.

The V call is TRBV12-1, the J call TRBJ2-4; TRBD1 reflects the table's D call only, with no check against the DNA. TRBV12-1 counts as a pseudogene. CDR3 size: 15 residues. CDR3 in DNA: TGTGCCAGCAGCTTTTGGGGCCTAGCCAAAAACATTCAGTACTTC. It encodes CASSFWGLAKNIQYF.

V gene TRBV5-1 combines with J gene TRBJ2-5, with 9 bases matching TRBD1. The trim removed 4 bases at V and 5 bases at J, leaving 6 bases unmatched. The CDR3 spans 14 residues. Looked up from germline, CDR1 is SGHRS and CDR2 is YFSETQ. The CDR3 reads CASSPTGGIETQYF. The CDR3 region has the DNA TGCGCCAGCAGCCCGACAGGGGGGATCGAGACCCAGTACTTC.

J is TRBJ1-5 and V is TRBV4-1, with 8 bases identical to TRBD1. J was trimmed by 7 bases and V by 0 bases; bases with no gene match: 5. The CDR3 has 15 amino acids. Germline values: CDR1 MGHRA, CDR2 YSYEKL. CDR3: CASSQDVRGRQPQHF. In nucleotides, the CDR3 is TGCGCCAGCAGCCAAGATGTCAGGGGGCGGCAGCCCCAGCATTTT.

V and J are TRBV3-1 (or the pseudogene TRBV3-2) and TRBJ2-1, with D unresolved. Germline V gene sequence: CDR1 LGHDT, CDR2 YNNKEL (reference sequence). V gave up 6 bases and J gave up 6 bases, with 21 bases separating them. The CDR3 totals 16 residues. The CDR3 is CASSLPPTLDINEQFF. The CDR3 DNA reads TGTGCCAGCAGTCTCCCCCCGACCCTAGATATCAATGAGCAGTTCTTC.

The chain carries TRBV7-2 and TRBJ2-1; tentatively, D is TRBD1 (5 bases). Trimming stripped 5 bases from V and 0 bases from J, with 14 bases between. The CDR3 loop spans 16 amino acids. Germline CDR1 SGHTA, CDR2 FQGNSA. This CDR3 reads CASSPPGISSYNEQFF. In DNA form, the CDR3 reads TGTGCCAGCAGCCCCCCAGGGATTTCCTCCTACAATGAGCAGTTCTTC.

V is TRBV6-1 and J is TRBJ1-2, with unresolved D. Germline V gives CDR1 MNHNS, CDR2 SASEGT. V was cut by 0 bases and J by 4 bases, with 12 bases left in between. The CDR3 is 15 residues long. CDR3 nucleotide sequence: TGTGCCAGCAGTGAAGCGGATGGTGAGGGCTATGGCTACACCTTC. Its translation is CASSEADGEGYGYTF.

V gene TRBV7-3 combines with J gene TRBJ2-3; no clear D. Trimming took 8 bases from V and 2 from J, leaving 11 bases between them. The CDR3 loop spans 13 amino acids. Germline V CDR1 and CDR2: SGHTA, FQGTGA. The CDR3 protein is CASSKAPTDTQYF. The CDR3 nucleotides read TGTGCCAGCTCAAAAGCACCCACAGATACGCAGTATTTT.

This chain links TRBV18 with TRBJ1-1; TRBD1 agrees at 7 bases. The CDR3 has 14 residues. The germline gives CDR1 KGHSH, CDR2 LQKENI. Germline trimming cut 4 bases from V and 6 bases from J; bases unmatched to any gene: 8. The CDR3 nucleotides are TGTGCCAGCTCACTCCAGACAGGGCGGGCTGAAGCTTTCTTT. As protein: CASSLQTGRAEAFF.

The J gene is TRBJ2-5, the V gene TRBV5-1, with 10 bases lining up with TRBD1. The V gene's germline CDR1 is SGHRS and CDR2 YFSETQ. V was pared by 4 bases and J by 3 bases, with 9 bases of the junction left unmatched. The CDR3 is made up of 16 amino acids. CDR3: CASSGPGQGQEETQYF. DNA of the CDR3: TGCGCCAGCAGCGGACCGGGACAGGGGCAGGAAGAGACCCAGTACTTC.

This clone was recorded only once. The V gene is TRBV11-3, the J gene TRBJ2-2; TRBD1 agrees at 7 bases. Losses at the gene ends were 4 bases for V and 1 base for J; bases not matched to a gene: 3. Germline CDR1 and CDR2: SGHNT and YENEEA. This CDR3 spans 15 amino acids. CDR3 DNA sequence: TGTGCCAGCAGCTACAGGGGAATGAACACCGGGGAGCTGTTTTTT. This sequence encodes CASSYRGMNTGELFF.

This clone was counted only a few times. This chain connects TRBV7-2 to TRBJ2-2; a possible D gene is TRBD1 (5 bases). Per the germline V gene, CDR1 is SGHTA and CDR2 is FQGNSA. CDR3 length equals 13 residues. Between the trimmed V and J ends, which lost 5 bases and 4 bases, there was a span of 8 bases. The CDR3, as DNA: TGTGCCAGCAGCCCTAGGGGCACCGGGGAGCTGTTTTTT. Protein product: CASSPRGTGELFF.

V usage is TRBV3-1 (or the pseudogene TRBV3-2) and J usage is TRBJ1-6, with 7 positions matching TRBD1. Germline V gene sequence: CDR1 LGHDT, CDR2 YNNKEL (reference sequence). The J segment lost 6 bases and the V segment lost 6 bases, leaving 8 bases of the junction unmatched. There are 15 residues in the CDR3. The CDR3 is CASSRIQGGNSPLHF. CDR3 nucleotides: TGTGCCAGCAGTCGTATTCAGGGGGGTAATTCACCCCTCCACTTT.

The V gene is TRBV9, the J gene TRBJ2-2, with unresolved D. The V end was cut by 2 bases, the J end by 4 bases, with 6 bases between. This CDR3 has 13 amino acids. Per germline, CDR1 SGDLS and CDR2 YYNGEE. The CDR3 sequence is CASSVSSTGELFF. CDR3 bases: TGTGCCAGCAGCGTGTCTAGCACCGGGGAGCTGTTTTTT.